This T cell receptor beta chain originates from a study of T-cell reconstitution after alpha-beta-depleted transplantation in children. A library of TCRbeta sequences, prepared with unique molecular identifiers, was generated. TCRdb reprocessed the PCR reads via MiXCR and lists one record per CDR3 protein. Of approximately 420,000 distinct CDR3 sequences listed, around 9.9% are singletons. V was trimmed by 2 bases and J by 9 bases, leaving 20 bases between them. Looked up from germline, CDR1 is DFQATT and CDR2 is SNEGSKA (reference sequence). The CDR3 has 15 residues. The clonotype comes from a human donor who donated a stem cell graft to a child with acute myeloid leukemia. The material was PBMCs from the stem cell graft donor, obtained from the stem cell graft. The chain couples TRBV20-1 to TRBJ2-1, with D possibly matching TRBD2 (5 bases). The CDR3 here is CSARRRGWPGGEQFF. The CDR3 nucleotides are TGCAGTGCTAGACGCCGCGGATGGCCCGGAGGTGAGCAGTTCTTC.